This TCR beta chain appears in the sequencing data of a study of cytomegalovirus exposure and HLA in healthy donors. Study in general: Earlier work reported roughly 120 million unique TCR beta sequences from some 180 million T cells. Findings and caveats of the study: Per published reports, the classifier diagnosed cytomegalovirus status with high specificity and sensitivity.

Comments on this clone: Its antigen is unidentified.

60 Vbeta and 13 Jbeta primers were used in PCR. Authors' methods: In a later analysis, 75 million to 95 million unique TCR beta chains included roughly 11 million shared by two or more donors. The table came from immunoSEQ multiplex PCR; TCRdb's copy has only in-frame clones and leaves some out. Clonal size and the V and J genes are those of that table, whereas D and trimming came from the DNA. The sample shows tens of thousands of clones, around three quarters of them seen only once. V lost 3 bases, J lost 5 bases, and 20 bases lay in between. Germline CDR1 is MNHEY and CDR2 is SMNVEV (reference sequence). The CDR3 totals 17 residues.

The specimen was PBMCs. This TCR was recovered from a woman in her fifties or sixties in good health and CMV-seropositive. This rearrangement joins TRBV27 to TRBJ2-1; maybe TRBD1 (5 bases). CDR3 amino acids: CASSFILGPGTNNEQFF. CDR3 coding DNA: TGTGCCAGCAGTTTCATTTTGGGGCCCGGCACGAACAATGAGCAGTTCTTC.